A single sample gave rise to the 26 T cell receptor beta chains below, sequenced in a study of cytotoxic CD8 clonotypes in ibrutinib-treated CLL. Produced via immunoSEQ multiplex PCR; TCRdb's table is partial and in-frame only. The sample shows about 140,000 clones, roughly 77% of them seen only once. Material: PBMCs, obtained after 12 months of ibrutinib treatment. The receptor source for this set is a human donor with chronic lymphocytic leukemia.

The sample holds a few counts of this clone. The chain joins TRBV4-2 to TRBJ2-3, with a tentative D call TRBD2 (5 bases). CDR3 length: 15 amino acids. Trimming shortened V by 5 bases and J by 3 bases, and 15 bases separated the two germline ends. Germline CDR1 reads LGHNA; CDR2 reads YNFKEQ. For the CDR3, the DNA is TGTGCCAGCAGCAACGAACTAGGAATTACAGATACGCAGTATTTT. Its protein product is CASSNELGITDTQYF.

The V and J genes are TRBV19 and TRBJ2-2; 8 nucleotides align to TRBD2. V gave up 8 bases and J gave up 1 base; unmatched junction bases: 3. The CDR3 runs to 14 residues. Germline values: CDR1 LNHDA, CDR2 SQIVND (reference sequence). DNA for the CDR3: TGTGCCAGTTGCCTAGCGGGGAACACCGGGGAGCTGTTTTTT. It specifies CASCLAGNTGELFF.

The CDR3 bases are TGTGCCAGCAGTTACTCCGAGACAGGGGCCTATGGCTACACCTTC. Its translation is CASSYSETGAYGYTF. The chain combines TRBV6-5 with TRBJ1-2; 8 positions agree with TRBD1. V lost 0 bases, J lost 4 bases, and 4 bases stayed unmatched. Looked up from germline, CDR1 is MNHEY and CDR2 is SVGAGI. CDR3 length equals 15 residues.

This clone has a handful of counts. The gene calls are TRBV2 and TRBJ2-1; 14 positions agree with TRBD2. This CDR3 is built from 15 residues. Germline values: CDR1 SNHLY, CDR2 FYNNEI. Trimming took 6 bases from V and 6 from J; bases not matched to a gene: 4. The CDR3: CASREGLAGVNEQFF. As DNA, the CDR3 is TGTGCCAGCAGGGAGGGACTAGCGGGAGTCAATGAGCAGTTCTTC.

The V and J genes are TRBV27 and TRBJ1-1, with 7 bases that match TRBD1. Germline lookup yields CDR1 MNHEY and CDR2 SMNVEV (reference sequence). CDR3 length: 15 residues. V shed 6 bases, J shed 5 bases, and the junction held 12 bases outside the gene matches. CDR3 region: CASRYQDRDSTEAFF. Written as DNA, the CDR3 is TGTGCCAGCAGATATCAAGACAGGGATTCGACTGAAGCTTTCTTT.

This chain links TRBV5-4 with TRBJ2-7; D remains unclear. Germline values: CDR1 SGHNT, CDR2 YYREEE (reference sequence). The V end was cut by 3 bases, the J end by 1 base, with 8 bases between. The CDR3 loop spans 13 amino acids. CDR3: CASSSGQSYEQYF. The CDR3 bases are TGTGCCAGCAGCTCTGGGCAATCCTACGAGCAGTACTTC.

CDR3 DNA sequence: TGCGCCAGCAGCCTTCGACAGGGTAACACCGGGGAGCTGTTTTTT. It specifies CASSLRQGNTGELFF. The rearrangement joins TRBV4-1 to TRBJ2-2; 7 nucleotides agree with TRBD1. V gave up 4 bases and J gave up 2 bases; unmatched junction bases: 4. Germline loops: CDR1 MGHRA, CDR2 YSYEKL. CDR3 length: 15 amino acids.

The chain combines TRBV2 with TRBJ2-1; the match to TRBD2 covers 11 bases. This CDR3 region has 18 residues. From germline, CDR1 is SNHLY and CDR2 FYNNEI. V shed 0 bases, J shed 4 bases, and the junction held 8 bases outside the gene matches. CDR3 in amino acids: CASSEAPSGRTIYNEQFF. DNA for the CDR3: TGTGCCAGCAGTGAAGCGCCTAGCGGGAGGACGATATACAATGAGCAGTTCTTC.

V usage is TRBV20-1 and J usage is TRBJ1-2; D gene unclear. V shed 4 bases and J shed 8 bases, with 11 bases lying between them. Germline-derived CDR1 and CDR2 are DFQATT and SNEGSKA (reference sequence). This CDR3 region has 11 residues. The CDR3 bases are TGCAGTGCTAATCCGGCCGCGGGCTACACCTTC. It codes for CSANPAAGYTF.

The chain links TRBV7-9 to TRBJ1-1; 7 bases are a match to TRBD1. V was pared by 0 bases and J by 11 bases, with 12 bases of the junction left unmatched. CDR1 and CDR2 (germline): SEHNR, FQNEAQ (reference sequence). The CDR3 runs 15 residues. The CDR3 DNA sequence: TGTGCCAGCAGCTTAGCCGGGGGAACAGGGGTAGGTGCTTTCTTT. Amino acids: CASSLAGGTGVGAFF.

This chain connects TRBV2 to TRBJ1-2; D might be TRBD1 (6 bases). Trimming took off 6 bases at V and 6 bases at J, with 14 bases between the two ends. From germline, CDR1 is SNHLY and CDR2 FYNNEI. The CDR3 spans 13 residues. CDR3 bases: TGTGCCAGCAGGTTGACAGGCTTTGATGGCTACACCTTC. It codes for CASRLTGFDGYTF. The entire variable domain, with the rest obtained from reference TRBV2 and TRBJ1-2, is as follows: EPEVTQTPSHQVTQMGQEVILRCVPISNHLYFYWYRQILGQKVEFLVSFYNNEISEKSEIFDDQFSVERPDGSNFTLKIRSTKLEDSAMYFCASRLTGFDGYTFGSGTRLTVV.

The chain employs TRBV7-2 and TRBJ2-7; D possibly corresponds to TRBD2 (5 bases). The CDR3 has 13 residues. With 3 bases removed from V and 3 bases from J, the gap between germline ends came to 9 bases. CDR1 and CDR2 (germline): SGHTA, FQGNSA. CDR3 protein: CASSLDGLYEQYF. CDR3 sequence (DNA): TGTGCCAGCAGCTTGGATGGACTCTACGAGCAGTACTTC.

This clone was seen a single time. This chain connects TRBV28 to TRBJ2-2, with a possible D match to TRBD2 (5 bases). Deletions cut 8 bases from V and 7 bases from J, with 14 bases between. The CDR3 is 13 amino acids. Germline CDR1 reads MDHEN; CDR2 reads SYDVKM. The CDR3 is CASSREPIGELFF. The CDR3 bases are TGTGCCAGCTCGAGGGAGCCGATCGGGGAGCTGTTTTTT.

The count of this clone is one. The V and J genes are TRBV18 and TRBJ2-7; a possible D gene is TRBD2 (7 bases). The CDR3 runs to 16 residues. Trimming removed 3 bases at V and 0 bases at J, with 15 bases between. CDR1 KGHSH and CDR2 LQKENI come from the germline V gene. In DNA form, the CDR3 reads TGTGCCAGCTCACCTATAGAGGGGGGGATCTCCTACGAGCAGTACTTC. Its translation is CASSPIEGGISYEQYF.

V is TRBV30 and J is TRBJ2-3; 11 nucleotides align to TRBD2. The length of the CDR3 is 19 residues. Germline lookup yields CDR1 GTSNPN and CDR2 SVGIG (reference sequence). The ends lost 0 bases at V and 0 bases at J; junction bases unmatched: 11. This chain's CDR3 is CAWSVLGLAGGSSTDTQYF. The DNA for the CDR3 is TGTGCCTGGAGTGTACTAGGGCTAGCGGGGGGCTCTAGCACAGATACGCAGTATTTT.

V is TRBV27 and J is TRBJ1-5, with 7 bases aligning to TRBD1. The V gene's germline CDR1 is MNHEY and CDR2 SMNVEV (reference sequence). Trimming took 8 bases from V and 6 from J; bases not matched to a gene: 19. The CDR3 contains 17 residues. CDR3 amino acids: CASYEFYRGRWSQPQHF. As DNA, the CDR3 is TGTGCCAGCTACGAGTTTTACAGGGGAAGATGGAGTCAGCCCCAGCATTTT.

This clone was counted only a few times. The rearrangement joins TRBV4-2 to TRBJ1-3, with 9 bases identical to TRBD1. The CDR3 totals 14 residues. CDR1 is LGHNA, CDR2 YNFKEQ, per germline. V was clipped by 4 bases and J by 4 bases; unmatched bases: 2. CDR3 loop: CASSRGTGGNTIYF. Here the CDR3 DNA reads TGTGCCAGCAGCCGTGGGACAGGGGGAAACACCATATATTTT.

The genes are TRBV19 and TRBJ1-3; 7 bases fit TRBD1. The ends lost 6 bases at V and 8 bases at J; junction bases unmatched: 7. From germline, CDR1 is LNHDA and CDR2 SQIVND (reference sequence). The CDR3 has 13 amino acids. DNA of the CDR3: TGTGCCAGTAGCGACAGGGCGGCGGACACCATATATTTT. As protein: CASSDRAADTIYF.

A few counts support this clone. The junction does not match germline at one end; this may be a read error. This chain joins TRBV9 and TRBJ2-2, with D unclear. Per the germline V gene, CDR1 is SGDLS and CDR2 is YYNGEE. The CDR3 length is 15 residues. CDR3 loop: CASSVSGSNTGELFF. CDR3 in DNA: TGTGCCAGCAGCGTATCTGGGTCGAATACCGGGGAGCTGTTTTTT.

There are a few counts of this clone. The chain joins TRBV7-8 to TRBJ2-1; D is perhaps TRBD1 or TRBD2 (5 bases each). The CDR3 consists of 14 residues. Germline CDR1 is SGHVS and CDR2 is FQNEAQ. V lost 7 bases to trimming and J lost 7 bases, with 17 bases between them. CDR3: CASTLLGWGNEQFF. DNA of the CDR3: TGTGCCAGCACCCTTCTCGGTTGGGGGAATGAGCAGTTCTTC.

This rearrangement joins TRBV11-2 to TRBJ2-7; TRBD2 agrees at 12 bases. This CDR3 comprises 15 residues. The V segment lost 0 bases and the J segment 3 bases; nucleotides outside the gene matches: 0. The germline V gene encodes CDR1 SGHAT and CDR2 FQNNGV. CDR3 in DNA: TGTGCCAGCAGCTTAGAGGGACTAGCGGGCTACGAGCAGTACTTC. It specifies CASSLEGLAGYEQYF.

The gene calls are TRBV6-5 and TRBJ2-7; 9 bases map to TRBD1. CDR1 and CDR2 (germline): MNHEY, SVGAGI. Trimming at V came to 5 bases and at J to 4 bases, leaving 6 bases not matched to a gene. The CDR3 runs 14 residues. CDR3 nucleotides: TGTGCCAGCAGTAGGGGACAGGGTCCTTACGAGCAGTACTTC. Its protein is CASSRGQGPYEQYF.

The chain uses TRBV27 and TRBJ2-3, with TRBD2 identical over 8 bases. Looked up from germline, CDR1 is MNHEY and CDR2 is SMNVEV (reference sequence). V dropped 8 bases and J dropped 3; count of bases not matched to a gene: 7. The CDR3 totals 14 residues. The CDR3 here is CASSAGGGTDTQYF. CDR3 in DNA: TGTGCCAGCTCGGCCGGGGGGGGAACAGATACGCAGTATTTT.

CDR3 region: CAWSVRDRNQPQHF. The CDR3 nucleotides read TGTGCCTGGAGTGTCCGGGACAGAAATCAGCCCCAGCATTTT. The chain combines TRBV30 with TRBJ1-5, with TRBD1 identical over 7 bases. The junction had 3 bases not matched to a gene; V was cut back by 0 bases and J by 4 bases. The CDR3 runs 14 residues. CDR1 is GTSNPN, CDR2 SVGIG, per germline (reference sequence).

There are a few counts of this clone. The chain has TRBV5-1 and TRBJ2-7; 9 bases line up with TRBD1. Germline lookup yields CDR1 SGHRS and CDR2 YFSETQ. The J segment lost 1 base and the V segment lost 1 base, leaving 6 bases of the junction unmatched. The CDR3 consists of 16 residues. Here the CDR3 reads CASSLTPGQGSYEQYF. The CDR3 DNA sequence: TGCGCCAGCAGCTTGACACCGGGACAGGGATCCTACGAGCAGTACTTC.

The chain links TRBV2 to TRBJ2-6; no clear D gene. CDR3 length equals 13 residues. Trimming removed 8 bases at V and 2 bases at J, with 7 bases between. Germline CDR1 SNHLY, CDR2 FYNNEI. Written as DNA, the CDR3 is TGTGCCAGCCGTCCCCCTGGGGCCAACGTCCTGACTTTC. This sequence encodes CASRPPGANVLTF.